This T cell receptor (beta chain) was profiled in a study of identical twins. The CDR3 totals 13 residues. The V gene lost 2 bases and the J gene lost 5 bases, with 9 bases spanning the gap. A universal primer site was created by template switching, with the cDNA bearing unique molecular identifiers. TCRdb recomputed calls from the 5' RACE reads with MiXCR, one row per CDR3 protein. The data show approximately 680,000 distinct CDR3 sequences, less than 9% seen once. Study-wide findings and caveats: An excess of low generation probability was shown by twin-shared out-of-frame alpha sequences. Insertion counts were lower in abundant cord blood beta clonotypes, a trend that memory repertoires did not show.

Details on this clonotype: Antigen unknown.

The same sample was also studied in work on yellow fever vaccine responses in identical twins.

The receptor's source is a woman aged 18-30 years in good health. The sample consisted of PBMCs. V usage is TRBV12-3 or TRBV12-4 and J usage is TRBJ1-2; D not certain. The CDR3, as DNA: TGTGCCAGCAGTTTATTACGGTTTTATGGCTACACCTTC. This codes for CASSLLRFYGYTF.